Included here is one TCR beta chain sequence, with context. This CDR3 is 13 amino acids long. Germline CDR1 is KGHSH and CDR2 is LQKENI. V was shortened by 2 bases and J by 1 base, with 6 bases between the two germline ends. This record belongs to a study of blood T cell repertoires in COVID-19. Measured with immunoSEQ multiplex PCR; TCRdb has only the in-frame clones, and not every one. The data hold over 200,000 clones, with approximately 81% observed a single time. Input material: peripheral blood. The TCR was taken from a woman aged 80 or over with active or convalescent COVID-19. V and J are TRBV18 and TRBJ2-7; possibly TRBD2 for D (6 bases). CDR3 protein: CASSPGTSYEQYF. For the CDR3, the DNA is TGTGCCAGCTCACCAGGGACTTCCTACGAGCAGTACTTC. The full variable domain, rest sourced from reference TRBV18 and TRBJ2-7, is NAGVMQNPRHLVRRRGQEARLRCSPMKGHSHVYWYRQLPEEGLKFMVYLQKENIIDESGMPKERFSAEFPKEGPSILRIQQVVRGDSAAYFCASSPGTSYEQYFGPGTRLTVT.